This T cell receptor (beta chain) was recovered during a study of T-cell reconstitution after alpha-beta-depleted transplantation in children. Study outcomes and limitations: Reports say that about two months after transplant, the alpha-beta T cells came out of several hundred graft clones that had expanded.

About this clonotype itself: What it recognizes is unknown.

Preparation of the TCRbeta library involved a method that used unique molecular identifiers. Each CDR3 protein gets one entry after TCRdb re-called the PCR reads with MiXCR. The data hold almost 600,000 distinct CDR3 sequences, with around 27% observed a single time. This clonotype was sampled from a boy under two years old with Wiskott-Aldrich syndrome, due to receive a stem cell transplant. The source material was PBMCs, sampled before TCRalphabeta/CD19-depleted stem cell transplant.

CDR3: CAWNSRGNTEAFF. The DNA for the CDR3 is TGTGCCTGGAACTCCAGGGGGAACACTGAAGCTTTCTTT. The chain carries TRBV30 and TRBJ1-1, with a tentative D call TRBD1 (6 bases). Germline-derived CDR1 and CDR2 are GTSNPN and SVGIG (reference sequence). The germline V and J ends were trimmed by 4 bases and 1 base, with 10 bases remaining between them. The CDR3 extends over 13 amino acids.